The 27 T cell receptor beta chains below come from one sample, sequenced in a study of cytomegalovirus exposure and HLA in healthy donors. Use of 60 Vbeta and 13 Jbeta primers characterized the PCR. Sequencing used immunoSEQ multiplex PCR; TCRdb keeps in-frame clones, though not all of them. This table has over 100,000 clones, around 70% appearing once. Material: PBMCs. These receptors all come from a woman in her 70s in good health and CMV-seropositive.

The chain recombines TRBV7-8 with TRBJ2-2, with TRBD1 matching 7 bases. Trimming cost V 5 bases and J 0 bases; bases outside gene matches: 6. Germline loops: CDR1 SGHVS, CDR2 FQNEAQ. The length of the CDR3 is 16 residues. Written as DNA, the CDR3 is TGTGCCAGCAGCCGAGGGGGCTCCGCGAACACCGGGGAGCTGTTTTTT. As protein: CASSRGGSANTGELFF.

This rearrangement joins TRBV7-8 to TRBJ2-1, with D maybe TRBD2 (6 bases). The CDR3 is made up of 15 amino acids. Germline V lookup: CDR1 SGHVS, CDR2 FQNEAQ. Between the trimmed V and J ends, which lost 5 bases and 2 bases, there was a span of 13 bases. The CDR3 protein is CASSLLAETYNEQFF. The CDR3 bases are TGTGCCAGCAGCCTGTTAGCGGAAACCTACAATGAGCAGTTCTTC. The full variable domain, its missing parts supplied by reference TRBV7-8 and TRBJ2-1, is GAGVSQSPRYKVAKRGQDVALRCDPISGHVSLFWYQQALGQGPEFLTYFQNEAQLDKSGLPSDRFFAERPEGSVSTLKIQRTQQEDSAVYLCASSLLAETYNEQFFGPGTRLTVL.

This sequence joins TRBV6-1 and TRBJ1-4; D might be TRBD1 (5 bases). V shed 2 bases and J shed 3 bases, with 13 bases lying between them. The CDR3 has 16 residues. Germline values: CDR1 MNHNS, CDR2 SASEGT. CDR3 residues: CASSEHRGEANEKLFF. CDR3 DNA: TGTGCCAGCAGTGAACACCGGGGGGAGGCTAATGAAAAACTGTTTTTT.

CDR3 sequence: CASSLGILTSYEQYF. The CDR3 DNA sequence: TGTGCCAGCAGCCTAGGCATCCTAACCTCCTACGAGCAGTACTTC. V gene TRBV2 combines with J gene TRBJ2-7; no definite D call. Germline V gene lookup returns CDR1 SNHLY and CDR2 FYNNEI. V lost 6 bases, J lost 0 bases, and 15 bases lay in between. The CDR3 runs to 15 residues. The variable domain in full, completed from reference TRBV2 and TRBJ2-7, reads EPEVTQTPSHQVTQMGQEVILRCVPISNHLYFYWYRQILGQKVEFLVSFYNNEISEKSEIFDDQFSVERPDGSNFTLKIRSTKLEDSAMYFCASSLGILTSYEQYFGPGTRLTVT.

The chain recombines TRBV19 with TRBJ2-2, with D possibly TRBD1 on 6 matching bases. With 6 bases removed from V and 1 base from J, the gap between germline ends came to 12 bases. The V gene's germline CDR1 is LNHDA and CDR2 SQIVND (reference sequence). The CDR3 is made up of 15 amino acids. The CDR3 protein is CASRKQGMNTGELFF. DNA of the CDR3: TGTGCCAGTAGAAAACAGGGTATGAACACCGGGGAGCTGTTTTTT.

This chain uses TRBV28 with TRBJ2-1; a weak D match, TRBD2 (7 bases). CDR1 is MDHEN and CDR2 is SYDVKM in the germline V gene. Trimming stripped 6 bases from V and 9 bases from J, with 18 bases between. This CDR3 has 14 residues. The CDR3 DNA sequence: TGTGCCAGCAGGTGGGGGCGGGGGCCGGGTGAGCAGTTCTTC. It codes for CASRWGRGPGEQFF.

The rearrangement uses TRBV4-1 and TRBJ2-1; D possibly corresponds to TRBD2 (6 bases). CDR3 size: 17 residues. Germline V CDR1 and CDR2: MGHRA, YSYEKL. V lost 0 bases to trimming and J lost 5 bases, with 17 bases between them. CDR3 coding DNA: TGCGCCAGCAGCCAAGATCCTACTAGCTGGACGGACAATGAGCAGTTCTTC. Its translation: CASSQDPTSWTDNEQFF.

V usage is TRBV18 and J usage is TRBJ2-7; 8 positions agree with TRBD2. Germline CDR1 and CDR2: KGHSH and LQKENI. This CDR3 is built from 19 residues. V lost 2 bases and J lost 1; bases outside the gene matches: 16. The CDR3: CASSPRLAGDRARSYEQYF. CDR3 bases: TGTGCCAGCTCACCAAGGCTAGCGGGTGATCGGGCCCGATCCTACGAGCAGTACTTC. Variable domain in full (rest from reference TRBV18 and TRBJ2-7): NAGVMQNPRHLVRRRGQEARLRCSPMKGHSHVYWYRQLPEEGLKFMVYLQKENIIDESGMPKERFSAEFPKEGPSILRIQQVVRGDSAAYFCASSPRLAGDRARSYEQYFGPGTRLTVT.

The chain joins TRBV5-1 to TRBJ2-3, with TRBD2 as a possible D gene (6 bases). Trimming pared 0 bases from V and 5 bases from J, leaving 16 bases between. Germline CDR1 reads SGHRS; CDR2 reads YFSETQ. The CDR3 sequence is 16 residues long. CDR3 protein: CASSLAGGAGIDTQYF. DNA of the CDR3: TGCGCCAGCAGCTTGGCCGGAGGGGCAGGTATAGATACGCAGTATTTT. Complete variable domain (other parts from reference TRBV5-1 and TRBJ2-3): KAGVTQTPRYLIKTRGQQVTLSCSPISGHRSVSWYQQTPGQGLQFLFEYFSETQRNKGNFPGRFSGRQFSNSRSEMNVSTLELGDSALYLCASSLAGGAGIDTQYFGPGTRLTVL.

This clone has only one observation. The chain combines TRBV2 with TRBJ2-5; the D gene is possibly TRBD2 (6 bases). Per germline, CDR1 SNHLY and CDR2 FYNNEI. The CDR3 consists of 12 residues. Deletions cut 7 bases from V and 5 bases from J, with 11 bases between. CDR3 sequence: CASKGRGETQYF. DNA of the CDR3: TGTGCCAGCAAGGGTCGGGGGGAGACCCAGTACTTC.

The rearrangement links TRBV9 to TRBJ1-5; 7 nucleotides align to TRBD1. V was clipped by 0 bases and J by 0 bases; unmatched bases: 0. Looked up from germline, CDR1 is SGDLS and CDR2 is YYNGEE. The CDR3 contains 15 residues. In nucleotides, the CDR3 is TGTGCCAGCAGCGTAGGGGACAGTAGCAATCAGCCCCAGCATTTT. It encodes CASSVGDSSNQPQHF.

The chain recombines TRBV6-6 with TRBJ1-2; D is ambiguous. Per germline, CDR1 MNHNY and CDR2 SVGAGI (reference sequence). Trimming stripped 6 bases from V and 7 bases from J, with 15 bases between. This CDR3 region has 13 residues. The CDR3 DNA follows: TGTGCCAGCAGGATCCAGATGGAGGCTGGCTACACCTTC. Amino acid sequence: CASRIQMEAGYTF.

In the case of this clone: The same CDR3 can be traced to other DNA sequences in this sample. This chain links TRBV5-1 with TRBJ1-1; a weak D match, TRBD1 (5 bases). CDR3 size: 14 residues. Trimming removed 0 bases from V and 1 base from J, with 7 bases in between. CDR1 and CDR2 from the germline V gene are SGHRS and YFSETQ. CDR3 amino acids: CASSLAQGNTEAFF. In DNA form, the CDR3 reads TGCGCCAGCAGCTTGGCCCAGGGGAACACTGAAGCTTTCTTT.

The rearrangement uses TRBV7-2 and TRBJ2-3; 8 bases line up with TRBD1. Germline V CDR1 and CDR2: SGHTA, FQGNSA. The CDR3 is made up of 16 amino acids. V was clipped by 0 bases and J by 4 bases; unmatched bases: 6. The CDR3 sequence is CASSLARGDRSDTQYF. DNA for the CDR3: TGTGCCAGCAGCTTAGCGCGCGGGGACAGGTCAGATACGCAGTATTTT.

In its sample, this clone was seen once. The rearrangement links TRBV4-1 to TRBJ1-5; 7 bases align to TRBD1. The ends lost 2 bases at V and 2 bases at J; junction bases unmatched: 6. Germline assignment: CDR1 MGHRA and CDR2 YSYEKL. The CDR3 runs 16 residues. Here the CDR3 reads CASSQSQGIRNQPQHF. The CDR3 region has the DNA TGCGCCAGCAGCCAATCACAGGGGATACGCAATCAGCCCCAGCATTTT.

The rearrangement joins TRBV6-5 to TRBJ2-7; D remains unclear. With 4 bases removed from V and 7 bases from J, the gap between germline ends came to 14 bases. The CDR3 loop spans 13 amino acids. In germline, CDR1 is MNHEY, CDR2 SVGAGI. The CDR3, as DNA: TGTGCCAGCAGTTCCGCCCTTCCCAGGGAGCAGTACTTC. Translation: CASSSALPREQYF.

J is TRBJ2-2 and V is TRBV27; TRBD2 is a possible D gene (5 bases). Trimming removed 5 bases at V and 6 bases at J, with 10 bases between. This CDR3 is 13 amino acids long. Germline assignment: CDR1 MNHEY and CDR2 SMNVEV (reference sequence). This chain's CDR3 is CASSLGGSGELFF. The CDR3 nucleotides are TGTGCCAGCAGTCTAGGCGGGTCCGGGGAGCTGTTTTTT.

The chain carries TRBV7-2 and TRBJ2-7, with D possibly TRBD1 on 6 matching bases. This CDR3 spans 13 amino acids. CDR1 and CDR2 (germline): SGHTA, FQGNSA. The V end lost 4 bases, the J end lost 4 bases, and 11 bases lay between the germline ends. CDR3 sequence: CASSSNQGYEQYF. The CDR3 region has the DNA TGTGCCAGCAGCTCCAATCAGGGGTACGAGCAGTACTTC.

The chain couples TRBV19 to TRBJ1-6; 8 bases agree with TRBD1. V dropped 5 bases and J dropped 6; count of bases not matched to a gene: 3. There are 14 residues in the CDR3. Germline lookup yields CDR1 LNHDA and CDR2 SQIVND (reference sequence). CDR3 region: CASSWTGTNSPLHF. DNA of the CDR3: TGTGCCAGTAGTTGGACAGGGACTAATTCACCCCTCCACTTT.

This clone is a singleton in its sample. The chain couples TRBV18 to TRBJ2-1; D is perhaps TRBD1 (9 bases). The CDR3 contains 16 residues. The ends were cut back, 4 bases at V and 6 bases at J, with 19 bases in the middle. Germline-derived CDR1 and CDR2 are KGHSH and LQKENI. This CDR3 is CASSLRGGQGPNEQFF. CDR3 in DNA: TGTGCCAGCTCACTCCGGGGGGGACAGGGCCCCAATGAGCAGTTCTTC.

This rearrangement joins TRBV7-2 to TRBJ2-3; 9 bases are a match to TRBD2. V was pared by 2 bases and J by 4 bases, with 7 bases of the junction left unmatched. This CDR3 has 16 residues. CDR1 and CDR2 from the germline V gene are SGHTA and FQGNSA. This CDR3 reads CASSLLGAGGSDTQYF. CDR3 DNA: TGTGCCAGCAGCTTACTTGGCGCGGGAGGGTCAGATACGCAGTATTTT.

V is TRBV7-2 and J is TRBJ1-2; 8 positions match TRBD1. Germline loops: CDR1 SGHTA, CDR2 FQGNSA. The CDR3 consists of 14 residues. Trimming cost V 7 bases and J 8 bases; bases outside gene matches: 12. CDR3 residues: CASTPQGEIQGYTF. CDR3 in DNA: TGTGCCAGCACCCCACAGGGGGAAATTCAGGGCTACACCTTC.

The chain combines TRBV2 with TRBJ1-1, with unresolved D. The CDR3 loop spans 14 amino acids. Germline V gives CDR1 SNHLY, CDR2 FYNNEI. Trimming shortened V by 6 bases and J by 1 base, and 12 bases separated the two germline ends. This CDR3 reads CASRGEPSNTEAFF. CDR3 coding DNA: TGTGCCAGCAGGGGAGAACCTTCGAACACTGAAGCTTTCTTT.

This chain joins TRBV11-2 and TRBJ1-6, with unresolved D. With 1 base removed from V and 0 bases from J, the gap between germline ends came to 4 bases. This CDR3 contains 15 residues. From germline, CDR1 is SGHAT and CDR2 FQNNGV. The CDR3 loop reads CASSLGSSYNSPLHF. The CDR3, as DNA: TGTGCCAGCAGCTTAGGGAGCTCCTATAATTCACCCCTCCACTTT.

This chain uses TRBV6-5 with TRBJ1-2; 9 bases map to TRBD1. The germline CDR1 and CDR2 sequences are MNHEY and SVGAGI. CDR3 length: 13 amino acids. Trimming removed 6 bases from V and 7 bases from J; junction bases left unmatched: 6. CDR3 protein: CASSPGQGSGYTF. CDR3 in DNA: TGTGCCAGCAGCCCGGGACAGGGTTCTGGCTACACCTTC.

V gene TRBV7-9 combines with J gene TRBJ2-3; TRBD1 matches at 7 bases. Germline V gene data show CDR1 as SEHNR and CDR2 as FQNEAQ (reference sequence). The CDR3 sequence is 14 residues long. The J segment lost 1 base and the V segment lost 5 bases, leaving 3 bases of the junction unmatched. The CDR3 DNA reads as TGTGCCAGCAGCCTTGACAGGGGCACAGATACGCAGTATTTT. Its translation: CASSLDRGTDTQYF.

This clone was counted once. The CDR3 DNA is TGTGCCAGCAGCCCACCGGGACTAGCGGGGGGGGCAAATGAGCAGTTCTTC. Its translation: CASSPPGLAGGANEQFF. V and J are TRBV7-2 and TRBJ2-1, with TRBD2 identical over 16 bases. CDR1 and CDR2 (germline): SGHTA, FQGNSA. CDR3 length: 17 residues. With 5 bases clipped from V and 7 bases from J, the junction kept 8 bases outside the gene matches.